The T cell receptor (beta chain) under discussion was sequenced for a study of early T cells in non-severe SARS-CoV-2 infection. Overall study: From unsorted whole blood, bulk RNA was sequenced, and the chains remained unpaired.

V dropped 7 bases and J dropped 1; count of bases not matched to a gene: 13. Germline V CDR1 and CDR2: MNHNS, SASEGT. The CDR3 is made up of 17 amino acids. This clonotype showed up just a few times. TCRdb analysed the 5' RACE reads with MiXCR anew, one entry per CDR3 protein. The sample comprises 85,000 to 100,000 distinct CDR3 sequences, approximately 16% of which are singletons, and around 1.3% rests with the top ten. This TCR came from an adult who was a healthcare worker with PCR-confirmed SARS-CoV-2 infection or an uninfected control (not recorded which). This chain joins TRBV6-1 and TRBJ2-3; TRBD2 matches at 8 bases. The sample was whole blood. As DNA, the CDR3 is TGTGCCAGCACCTTTTCCCTCGGGGGGGCAGGCACAGATACGCAGTATTTT. The encoded protein is CASTFSLGGAGTDTQYF.